The rows below give T cell receptor beta chains drawn from one sample of a study of cytotoxic CD8 clonotypes in ibrutinib-treated CLL. Sequenced by immunoSEQ multiplex PCR; TCRdb stores in-frame clones only, minus some. Of almost 250,000 clones in the sample, 70% were seen once. Sample: PBMCs, taken after 24 months of ibrutinib treatment. The receptors originated from a human donor with chronic lymphocytic leukemia. Both conserved end residues are part of each CDR3. Fields, in order: CDR3 protein, CDR3 DNA, D gene, J gene, clone size, V gene. The D gene is left open where the match is weak. The size entry is marked missing in some rows and otherwise reads once, few, many or a size class.

cdr3_aa: CASSLGGGLQETQYF
cdr3_nt: TGTGCCAGCAGCTTAGGCGGGGGACTACAAGAGACCCAGTACTTC
d_call: TRBD2
j_call: TRBJ2-5
clone_size: -
v_call: TRBV5-4

cdr3_aa: CRVGFYEQFF
cdr3_nt: TGCAGGGTAGGGTTTTATGAGCAGTTCTTC
d_call: -
j_call: TRBJ2-1
clone_size: -
v_call: TRBV20-1

cdr3_aa: CASSGRSPNTGELFF
cdr3_nt: TGTGCCAGCAGTGGCCGTTCCCCGAACACCGGGGAGCTGTTTTTT
d_call: -
j_call: TRBJ2-2
clone_size: -
v_call: TRBV27

cdr3_aa: CASSISGGASPGTEAFF
cdr3_nt: TGTGCCAGTAGTATTAGTGGGGGTGCTTCCCCAGGGACTGAAGCTTTCTTT
d_call: -
j_call: TRBJ1-1
clone_size: once
v_call: TRBV19

cdr3_aa: CATTQGTSGELFF
cdr3_nt: TGTGCCACCACCCAAGGAACATCCGGGGAGCTGTTTTTT
d_call: -
j_call: TRBJ2-2
clone_size: few
v_call: TRBV15

cdr3_aa: CASSDGPQLYGYTF
cdr3_nt: TGTGCCAGCAGTGACGGGCCGCAACTCTATGGCTACACCTTC
d_call: -
j_call: TRBJ1-2
clone_size: few
v_call: TRBV25-1

cdr3_aa: CASSESHEKLFF
cdr3_nt: TGCGCCAGCAGTGAGTCTCATGAAAAACTGTTTTTT
d_call: -
j_call: TRBJ1-4
clone_size: once
v_call: TRBV10-2

cdr3_aa: CASSPQWDGYTF
cdr3_nt: TGTGCCAGCAGCCCCCAGTGGGATGGCTACACCTTC
d_call: -
j_call: TRBJ1-2
clone_size: -
v_call: TRBV7-2

cdr3_aa: CASMTSERSTDTQYF
cdr3_nt: TGTGCCAGCATGACTAGCGAGAGGAGCACAGATACGCAGTATTTT
d_call: TRBD2
j_call: TRBJ2-3
clone_size: -
v_call: TRBV7-9

cdr3_aa: CASSWDERSSYEQYF
cdr3_nt: TGTGCCAGCAGTTGGGACGAGAGAAGCTCCTACGAGCAGTACTTC
d_call: -
j_call: TRBJ2-7
clone_size: -
v_call: TRBV27

cdr3_aa: CASSLGVQETQYF
cdr3_nt: TGTGCCAGCAGCTTGGGGGTCCAAGAGACCCAGTACTTC
d_call: -
j_call: TRBJ2-5
clone_size: -
v_call: TRBV5-4

cdr3_aa: CSVGTDHEQFF
cdr3_nt: TGCAGCGTCGGGACCGATCATGAGCAGTTCTTC
d_call: -
j_call: TRBJ2-1
clone_size: few
v_call: TRBV29-1

cdr3_aa: CSVERRGTYNEQFF
cdr3_nt: TGCAGCGTTGAACGTCGGGGAACCTACAATGAGCAGTTCTTC
d_call: -
j_call: TRBJ2-1
clone_size: -
v_call: TRBV29-1

cdr3_aa: CASGSSSYNEQFF
cdr3_nt: TGTGCCAGCGGGAGCAGCTCCTACAATGAGCAGTTCTTC
d_call: -
j_call: TRBJ2-1
clone_size: -
v_call: TRBV6-6

cdr3_aa: CASSTYRGQRQPQHF
cdr3_nt: TGTGCCAGTAGTACGTACAGGGGCCAACGGCAGCCCCAGCATTTT
d_call: TRBD1
j_call: TRBJ1-5
clone_size: -
v_call: TRBV19

cdr3_aa: CASSVLSGPYEQYF
cdr3_nt: TGTGCCAGCAGCGTTCTTAGCGGTCCCTACGAGCAGTACTTC
d_call: -
j_call: TRBJ2-7
clone_size: -
v_call: TRBV9

cdr3_aa: CASSAFGTVSEAFF
cdr3_nt: TGTGCCAGCAGCGCCTTTGGGACAGTCAGTGAAGCTTTCTTT
d_call: TRBD1
j_call: TRBJ1-1
clone_size: -
v_call: TRBV9

cdr3_aa: CASSPGGTYGYTF
cdr3_nt: TGTGCCAGCAGTCCAGGCGGCACGTATGGCTACACCTTC
d_call: -
j_call: TRBJ1-2
clone_size: few
v_call: TRBV6-5

cdr3_aa: CASSPGGTDTQYF
cdr3_nt: TGTGCCAGCAGCCCGGGGGGCACAGATACGCAGTATTTT
d_call: -
j_call: TRBJ2-3
clone_size: -
v_call: TRBV5-6

cdr3_aa: CASSLAQGWTEAFF
cdr3_nt: TGTGCCAGCAGCTTAGCACAGGGTTGGACTGAAGCTTTCTTT
d_call: -
j_call: TRBJ1-1
clone_size: -
v_call: TRBV11-1

cdr3_aa: CASKRDSTYEQYF
cdr3_nt: TGTGCCAGCAAACGGGACAGCACCTACGAGCAGTACTTC
d_call: TRBD1
j_call: TRBJ2-7
clone_size: -
v_call: TRBV6-5

cdr3_aa: CSAHLGYTF
cdr3_nt: TGCAGTGCCCATTTAGGCTACACCTTC
d_call: -
j_call: TRBJ1-2
clone_size: few
v_call: TRBV20-1